A single sample gave rise to the 27 T cell receptor beta chains below, sequenced in a study of T cell responses to AZD1222 COVID-19 vaccine. Sequencing was performed with immunoSEQ multiplex PCR; in TCRdb, only in-frame clones are kept and a portion is missing. The sample lists more than 80,000 clones, 80% to 95% occurring once. The source material was peripheral blood, sampled 28 days after the second AZD1222 dose. Receptor source: an adult who received the AZD1222 COVID-19 vaccine.

Written as DNA, the CDR3 is TGTGCCAGCAGTTTGCAGCAAAGGGAACAGGGTGGGGCTTTCTTT. It encodes CASSLQQREQGGAFF. This chain connects TRBV28 to TRBJ1-1; possibly TRBD1 for D (6 bases). The V gene lost 3 bases and the J gene lost 11 bases, with 22 bases spanning the gap. The length of the CDR3 is 15 residues. Germline-derived CDR1 and CDR2 are MDHEN and SYDVKM.

The chain combines TRBV30 with TRBJ2-7, with D perhaps being TRBD1 or TRBD2 (5 bases each). The CDR3 runs 13 residues. Trimming stripped 0 bases from V and 5 bases from J, with 11 bases between. In germline, CDR1 is GTSNPN, CDR2 SVGIG (reference sequence). CDR3 residues: CAWSVEGTNEQYF. CDR3 bases: TGTGCCTGGAGTGTAGAGGGGACCAACGAGCAGTACTTC. The full variable domain, completed using reference TRBV30 and TRBJ2-7, is SQTIHQWPATLVQPVGSPLSLECTVEGTSNPNLYWYRQAAGRGLQLLFYSVGIGQISSEVPQNLSASRPQDRQFILSSKKLLLSDSGFYLCAWSVEGTNEQYFGPGTRLTVT.

This chain links TRBV9 with TRBJ2-5, with D possibly TRBD2 on 6 matching bases. V lost 0 bases, J lost 2 bases, and 14 bases lay in between. CDR3 size: 16 residues. Germline V gene data show CDR1 as SGDLS and CDR2 as YYNGEE. The CDR3 reads CASSVGPVSGQETQYF. In DNA, the CDR3 is TGTGCCAGCAGCGTAGGGCCAGTTAGCGGTCAAGAGACCCAGTACTTC.

V gene TRBV2 combines with J gene TRBJ2-1, with D perhaps matching TRBD2 (5 bases). There are 13 residues in the CDR3. Trimming removed 8 bases from V and 1 base from J, with 9 bases in between. Looked up from germline, CDR1 is SNHLY and CDR2 is FYNNEI. The CDR3 here is CASPGKSYNEQFF. CDR3 DNA: TGTGCCAGCCCCGGGAAGTCCTACAATGAGCAGTTCTTC.

This chain links TRBV9 with TRBJ2-1, with a weak D call TRBD2 (5 bases). CDR3 length equals 15 residues. Looked up from germline, CDR1 is SGDLS and CDR2 is YYNGEE. V lost 3 bases and J lost 6, with 16 bases in between. CDR3 coding DNA: TGTGCCAGCAGCGCAGCGGCTAGTTACTCCAATGAGCAGTTCTTC. Translated: CASSAAASYSNEQFF.

V is TRBV27 and J is TRBJ2-7; 7 nucleotides match TRBD1. CDR1 and CDR2 (germline): MNHEY, SMNVEV (reference sequence). The CDR3 has 14 amino acids. J was trimmed by 4 bases and V by 7 bases; bases with no gene match: 10. This CDR3 reads CASKTGIEGYEQYF. The CDR3 DNA reads TGTGCCAGCAAGACAGGGATAGAGGGGTACGAGCAGTACTTC.

There are a few counts of this clone. The V gene is TRBV24-1, the J gene TRBJ2-2; 11 positions agree with TRBD2. Germline V gives CDR1 KGHDR, CDR2 SFDVKD. The CDR3 consists of 16 residues. V shed 1 base and J 3 bases; nucleotides not matched to a gene: 0. The CDR3: CATSDLLAGDTGELFF. The CDR3 coding sequence is TGTGCCACCAGTGATTTACTAGCGGGAGACACCGGGGAGCTGTTTTTT.

In its sample, this clone was seen once. The chain recombines TRBV6-5 with TRBJ1-1; D might be TRBD1 (6 bases). This CDR3 spans 13 amino acids. V lost 8 bases, J lost 0 bases, and 10 bases lay in between. Germline V gene lookup returns CDR1 MNHEY and CDR2 SVGAGI. The CDR3 coding sequence is TGTGCCAGCGGCTGGACAGTGAACACTGAAGCTTTCTTT. It is translated as CASGWTVNTEAFF.

This rearrangement joins TRBV2 to TRBJ2-3, with D unresolved. V lost 8 bases, J lost 0 bases, and 6 bases lay in between. The CDR3 sequence is 12 residues long. The germline V gene has CDR1 SNHLY and CDR2 FYNNEI. In DNA form, the CDR3 reads TGTGCCAGCGGCATCAGCACAGATACGCAGTATTTT. Its translation: CASGISTDTQYF.

The chain combines TRBV28 with TRBJ1-4; maybe TRBD1 (5 bases). The V gene lost 7 bases and the J gene lost 2 bases, with 20 bases spanning the gap. Germline CDR1 MDHEN, CDR2 SYDVKM. This CDR3 has 17 residues. CDR3 sequence: CASTRPGPLRTNEKLFF. The DNA of the CDR3 is TGTGCCAGCACCCGGCCGGGACCCCTGAGGACTAATGAAAAACTGTTTTTT.

The rearrangement uses TRBV5-4 and TRBJ1-1; no clear D gene. V gave up 2 bases and J gave up 8 bases, with 13 bases separating them. CDR3 length: 13 amino acids. Germline lookup yields CDR1 SGHNT and CDR2 YYREEE (reference sequence). CDR3 amino acids: CASSLAGKTEAFF. As DNA, the CDR3 is TGTGCCAGCAGCTTAGCGGGGAAGACAGAAGCTTTCTTT. Supplemented by reference TRBV5-4 and TRBJ1-1, the full variable domain reads ETGVTQSPTHLIKTRGQQVTLRCSSQSGHNTVSWYQQALGQGPQFIFQYYREEENGRGNFPPRFSGLQFPNYSSELNVNALELDDSALYLCASSLAGKTEAFFGQGTRLTVV.

This chain connects TRBV19 to TRBJ1-1, with D maybe TRBD1 (6 bases). The germline V gene encodes CDR1 LNHDA and CDR2 SQIVND (reference sequence). Trimming left V 8 bases short and J 1 base short, with 17 bases between. CDR3 length: 15 residues. The CDR3 loop reads CASRLQGGENTEAFF. The DNA for the CDR3 is TGTGCCAGTCGCCTGCAAGGGGGGGAGAACACTGAAGCTTTCTTT.

The rearrangement joins TRBV7-2 to TRBJ1-6; D gene ambiguous. Germline loops: CDR1 SGHTA, CDR2 FQGNSA. V lost 1 base and J lost 10, with 17 bases in between. The CDR3 sequence is 16 residues long. This chain's CDR3 is CASSLVGAARWSPLHF. DNA for the CDR3: TGTGCCAGCAGCTTAGTGGGAGCTGCCAGATGGTCACCCCTCCACTTT.

This chain uses TRBV19 with TRBJ2-1, with 7 nucleotides matching TRBD2. V gave up 7 bases and J gave up 7 bases; unmatched junction bases: 25. The CDR3 sequence is 19 residues long. Germline V CDR1 and CDR2: LNHDA, SQIVND (reference sequence). The CDR3, as DNA: TGTGCCAGTAAAAGTATAAGGGGAGGCGAAGCGGGAAAAAGAAATGAGCAGTTCTTC. Protein product: CASKSIRGGEAGKRNEQFF.

V is TRBV2 and J is TRBJ2-7; 10 nucleotides agree with TRBD2. CDR3 size: 14 residues. Trimming cost V 4 bases and J 6 bases; bases outside gene matches: 6. In germline, CDR1 is SNHLY, CDR2 FYNNEI. CDR3 DNA: TGTGCCAGCAGTGCGAGTAGCGGGAGGAGCGAGCAGTACTTC. Its protein product is CASSASSGRSEQYF. The full variable domain, completed using reference TRBV2 and TRBJ2-7, is EPEVTQTPSHQVTQMGQEVILRCVPISNHLYFYWYRQILGQKVEFLVSFYNNEISEKSEIFDDQFSVERPDGSNFTLKIRSTKLEDSAMYFCASSASSGRSEQYFGPGTRLTVT.

This chain connects TRBV21-1 to TRBJ1-5. TRBV21-1 is listed as a pseudogene. The CDR3 contains 13 residues. The chain's CDR3 is CASSAPLNQPQHF. The CDR3 DNA is TGTGCCAGCAGCGCTCCTCTTAATCAGCCCCAGCATTTT.

V is TRBV25-1 and J is TRBJ1-6; 9 bases agree with TRBD1. CDR3 length equals 17 residues. The V segment lost 2 bases and the J segment 8 bases; nucleotides outside the gene matches: 10. Germline CDR1 and CDR2: MGHDK and SYGVNS. The DNA of the CDR3 is TGTGCCAGCAGTGAAGGGGGGACAGGGCGCGGGTATTCACCCCTCCACTTT. Its protein product is CASSEGGTGRGYSPLHF.

The rearrangement uses TRBV19 and TRBJ1-1; TRBD1 might be the D (5 bases). Germline CDR1 and CDR2: LNHDA and SQIVND (reference sequence). V gave up 7 bases and J gave up 3 bases, with 18 bases separating them. CDR3 length: 15 amino acids. CDR3 residues: CASTHLGVGDTEAFF. The CDR3 bases are TGTGCCAGTACCCACCTAGGGGTCGGAGACACTGAAGCTTTCTTT.

The rearrangement joins TRBV4-1 to TRBJ2-7, with 8 bases that match TRBD2. From germline, CDR1 is MGHRA and CDR2 YSYEKL. This CDR3 spans 16 amino acids. Trimming removed 6 bases from V and 7 bases from J; junction bases left unmatched: 17. This chain's CDR3 is CASRRIGGRPPEEQYF. The CDR3, as DNA: TGCGCCAGCAGAAGAATCGGCGGGAGGCCCCCGGAGGAGCAGTACTTC.

The gene calls are TRBV7-2 and TRBJ2-1, with 12 nucleotides matching TRBD2. The CDR3 extends over 18 amino acids. CDR1 and CDR2 from the germline V gene are SGHTA and FQGNSA. V trimming: 5 bases; J trimming: 0 bases; junction bases outside the gene matches: 8. CDR3 in DNA: TGTGCCAGCAGCCCGGGACTAGCGGGTCTAAGCTCCTACAATGAGCAGTTCTTC. Translating gives CASSPGLAGLSSYNEQFF.

The V gene is TRBV6-6, the J gene TRBJ1-5, with unresolved D. Germline CDR1 and CDR2: MNHNY and SVGAGI (reference sequence). Trimming cost V 8 bases and J 3 bases, with 11 bases left between them. The CDR3 totals 13 residues. CDR3 sequence (DNA): TGTGCCAGCGGGCGGGGTGACAATCAGCCCCAGCATTTT. Protein product: CASGRGDNQPQHF.

The table lists this clone with a count of one. The chain joins TRBV28 to TRBJ1-3; D is unclear. V was trimmed by 3 bases and J by 2 bases, leaving 8 bases between them. Germline CDR1 MDHEN, CDR2 SYDVKM. The CDR3 extends over 14 amino acids. Here the CDR3 reads CASSLLNPGNTIYF. CDR3 bases: TGTGCCAGCAGTTTGTTGAATCCTGGAAACACCATATATTTT.

This sequence joins TRBV28 and TRBJ1-1; 9 bases are shared with TRBD1. CDR1 and CDR2 from the germline V gene are MDHEN and SYDVKM. Trimming removed 3 bases from V and 0 bases from J; junction bases left unmatched: 5. The CDR3 length is 16 residues. CDR3 sequence (DNA): TGTGCCAGCAGTTTTGGACAGGGGCTTTTGAACACTGAAGCTTTCTTT. Its protein product is CASSFGQGLLNTEAFF.

The chain joins TRBV7-3 to TRBJ1-1; 7 nucleotides line up with TRBD1. The germline gives CDR1 SGHTA, CDR2 FQGTGA. The CDR3 runs 13 residues. Trimming cost V 5 bases and J 4 bases; bases outside gene matches: 4. The CDR3 loop is CASSLTGATEAFF. CDR3 DNA sequence: TGTGCCAGCAGCCTTACAGGGGCCACTGAAGCTTTCTTT.

This clone was detected a few times. The chain is built from TRBV18 and TRBJ2-6, with D perhaps matching TRBD1 (5 bases). Germline-derived CDR1 and CDR2 are KGHSH and LQKENI. The CDR3 consists of 16 residues. Between the trimmed V and J ends, which lost 5 bases and 2 bases, there was a span of 13 bases. The CDR3 loop reads CASSDGFRAGANVLTF. The DNA of the CDR3 is TGTGCCAGCTCAGACGGGTTCAGGGCTGGGGCCAACGTCCTGACTTTC.

The chain couples TRBV9 to TRBJ2-2; D possibly corresponds to TRBD1 (6 bases). Germline V gene data show CDR1 as SGDLS and CDR2 as YYNGEE. The CDR3 has 14 residues. V shed 3 bases and J shed 4 bases, with 10 bases lying between them. CDR3 sequence reads: CASSARTVTGELFF. The DNA of the CDR3 is TGTGCCAGCAGCGCCCGGACAGTCACCGGGGAGCTGTTTTTT.

CDR3 sequence reads: CASSQVRQDPYGYTF. In DNA form, the CDR3 reads TGCGCCAGCAGCCAAGTTAGGCAGGACCCCTATGGCTACACCTTC. V gene TRBV4-1 combines with J gene TRBJ1-2; D not certain. Trimming pared 1 base from V and 4 bases from J, leaving 13 bases between. The CDR3 runs 15 residues. Looked up from germline, CDR1 is MGHRA and CDR2 is YSYEKL.